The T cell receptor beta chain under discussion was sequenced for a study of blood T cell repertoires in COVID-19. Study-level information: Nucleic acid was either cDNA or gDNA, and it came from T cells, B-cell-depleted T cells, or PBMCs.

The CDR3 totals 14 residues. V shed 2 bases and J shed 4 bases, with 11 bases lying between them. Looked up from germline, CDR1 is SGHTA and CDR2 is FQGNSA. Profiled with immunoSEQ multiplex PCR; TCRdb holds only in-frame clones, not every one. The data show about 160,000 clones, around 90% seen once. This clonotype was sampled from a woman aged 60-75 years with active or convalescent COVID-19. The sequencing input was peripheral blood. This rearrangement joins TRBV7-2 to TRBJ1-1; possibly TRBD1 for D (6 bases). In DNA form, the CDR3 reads TGTGCCAGCAGCTTATCACAGGGCGGCACTGAAGCTTTCTTT. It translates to CASSLSQGGTEAFF.